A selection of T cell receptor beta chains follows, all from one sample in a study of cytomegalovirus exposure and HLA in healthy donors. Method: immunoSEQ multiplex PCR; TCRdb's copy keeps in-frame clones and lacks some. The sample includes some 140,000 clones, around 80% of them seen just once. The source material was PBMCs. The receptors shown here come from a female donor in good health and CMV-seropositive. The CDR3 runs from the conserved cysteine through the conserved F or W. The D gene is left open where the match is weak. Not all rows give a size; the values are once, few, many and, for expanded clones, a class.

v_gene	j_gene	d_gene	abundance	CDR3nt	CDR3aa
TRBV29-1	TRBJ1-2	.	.	TGCAGCGTTGTAGATCTCAACTATGGCTACACCTTC	CSVVDLNYGYTF
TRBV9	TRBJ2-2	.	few	TGTGCCAGCAGCGTAGATGTCGGCGGGGTCACCGGGGAGCTGTTTTTT	CASSVDVGGVTGELFF
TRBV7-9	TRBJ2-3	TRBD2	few	TGTGCCAGCAGCACTACCAGACTAGCGGGGATCCGGGATACGCAGTATTTT	CASSTTRLAGIRDTQYF
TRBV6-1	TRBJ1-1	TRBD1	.	TGTGCCAGCAGTGAAAAGCCAGGGGGGACTGAAGCTTTCTTT	CASSEKPGGTEAFF
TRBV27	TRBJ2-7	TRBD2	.	TGTGCCAGCAGGTCCGGGACTAGCCGGACCTACGAGCAGTACTTC	CASRSGTSRTYEQYF
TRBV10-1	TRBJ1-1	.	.	TGCGCCAGCAGTGATCCCGGCACAGGAAGTGAAGCTTTCTTT	CASSDPGTGSEAFF
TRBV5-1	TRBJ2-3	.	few	TGCGCCAGCAGCTTGGCCACAGACACCAGCACAGATACGCAGTATTTT	CASSLATDTSTDTQYF
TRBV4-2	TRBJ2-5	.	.	TGTGCCAGCAGCCAAGAAAGAGGGGGCCAAGAGACCCAGTACTTC	CASSQERGGQETQYF
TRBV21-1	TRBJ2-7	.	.	TGTGCCAGCATTAATGCGAGGGAGCAGTACTTC	CASINAREQYF
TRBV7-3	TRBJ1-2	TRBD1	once	TGTGCCAGCAGCTTATCGGGCCAGGGGGGCTATGGCTACACCTTC	CASSLSGQGGYGYTF
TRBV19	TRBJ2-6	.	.	TGTGCCAGTAGTAAGGGGGCTGGGGCCAACGTCCTGACTTTC	CASSKGAGANVLTF
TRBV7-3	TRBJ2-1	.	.	TGTGCCAGCAGCTTAGCAGGGGATTCCTACAATGAGCAGTTCTTC	CASSLAGDSYNEQFF
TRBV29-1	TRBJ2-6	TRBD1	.	TGCAGCGTTCAGGGGGCATCAGGGGCCAACGTCCTGACTTTC	CSVQGASGANVLTF
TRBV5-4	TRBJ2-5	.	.	TGTGCCAGCAGCTTGGTTCAGGACCAAGAGACCCAGTACTTC	CASSLVQDQETQYF
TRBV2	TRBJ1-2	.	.	TGTGCCAGCAGCCGACATAGGAACTATGGCTACACCTTC	CASSRHRNYGYTF
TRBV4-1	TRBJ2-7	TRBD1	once	TGCGCCAGCAGCCAAGGACAGGGGGTTGCCTACGAGCAGTACTTC	CASSQGQGVAYEQYF
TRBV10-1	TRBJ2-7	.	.	TGCGCCAGCAGTGATTCCGGGAGAGGGAGGTGGAAGTCCTACGAGCAGTACTTC	CASSDSGRGRWKSYEQYF
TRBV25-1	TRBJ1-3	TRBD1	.	TGTGCCAGCAGTGCTCAGGGGGCTCAAGGAAACACCATATATTTT	CASSAQGAQGNTIYF
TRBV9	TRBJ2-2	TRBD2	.	TGTGCCAGCAGCGGGACTAGCGGGACAAACACCGGGGAGCTGTTTTTT	CASSGTSGTNTGELFF
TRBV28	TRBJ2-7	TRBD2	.	TGTGCCAGCAGTCCTACTAGCGGCCGCCCTATTTTGAACTTC	CASSPTSGRPILNF
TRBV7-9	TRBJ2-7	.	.	TGTTCCAGCAGCTCACCGGGGTGGACAGTCTCCTACGAGCAGTACTTC	CSSSSPGWTVSYEQYF
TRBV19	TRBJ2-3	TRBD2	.	TGTGCCAGTAGTAACCTAGCGGGAGGGGCCTCAGATACGCAGTATTTT	CASSNLAGGASDTQYF
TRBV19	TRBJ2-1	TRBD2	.	TGTGCCAGTAGGCTTTGGGAGGGCGGGTCGAATGAGCAGTTCTTC	CASRLWEGGSNEQFF
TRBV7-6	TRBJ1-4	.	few	TGTGCCAGCATCCCTAGGCAGGGGAAGGAAAAACTGTTTTTT	CASIPRQGKEKLFF